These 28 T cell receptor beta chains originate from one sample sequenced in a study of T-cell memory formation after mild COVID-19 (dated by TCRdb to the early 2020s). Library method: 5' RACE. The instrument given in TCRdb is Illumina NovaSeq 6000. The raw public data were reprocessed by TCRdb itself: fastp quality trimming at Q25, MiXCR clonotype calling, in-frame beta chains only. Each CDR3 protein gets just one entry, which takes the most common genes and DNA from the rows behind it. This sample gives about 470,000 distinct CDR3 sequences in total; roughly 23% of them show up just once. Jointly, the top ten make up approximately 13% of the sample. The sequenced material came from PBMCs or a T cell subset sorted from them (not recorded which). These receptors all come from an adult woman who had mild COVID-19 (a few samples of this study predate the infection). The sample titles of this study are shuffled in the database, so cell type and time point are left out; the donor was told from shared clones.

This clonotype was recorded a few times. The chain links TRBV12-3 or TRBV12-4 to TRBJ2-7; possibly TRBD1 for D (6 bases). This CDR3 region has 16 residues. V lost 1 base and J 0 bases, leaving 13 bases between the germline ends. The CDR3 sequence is CASSLGGQTSSYEQYF. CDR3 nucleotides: TGTGCCAGCAGTTTAGGAGGACAGACCAGCTCCTACGAGCAGTACTTC.

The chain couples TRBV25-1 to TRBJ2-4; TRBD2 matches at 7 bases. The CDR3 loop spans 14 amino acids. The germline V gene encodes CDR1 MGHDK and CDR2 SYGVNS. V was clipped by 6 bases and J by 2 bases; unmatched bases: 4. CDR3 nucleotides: TGTGCCAGCAGCGGGAGGCGATCCAAAAACATTCAGTACTTC. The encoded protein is CASSGRRSKNIQYF.

This CDR3 is CATSDRRSVNEQFF. CDR3 bases: TGTGCCACCAGTGACAGGAGATCCGTAAATGAGCAGTTCTTC. The rearrangement uses TRBV24-1 and TRBJ2-1; D is ambiguous. CDR3 length equals 14 residues. Germline V gives CDR1 KGHDR, CDR2 SFDVKD. The V and J ends lost 4 bases and 7 bases respectively, with 13 bases between them.

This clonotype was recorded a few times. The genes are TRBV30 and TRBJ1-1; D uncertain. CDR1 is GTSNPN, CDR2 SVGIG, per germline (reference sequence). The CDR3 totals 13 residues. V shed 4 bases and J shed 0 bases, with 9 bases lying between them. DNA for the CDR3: TGTGCCTGGACAGGATTCATGAACACTGAAGCTTTCTTT. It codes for CAWTGFMNTEAFF.

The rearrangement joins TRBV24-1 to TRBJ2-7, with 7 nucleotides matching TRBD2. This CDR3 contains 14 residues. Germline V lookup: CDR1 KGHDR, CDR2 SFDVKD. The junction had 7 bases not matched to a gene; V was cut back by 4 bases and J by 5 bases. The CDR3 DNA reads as TGTGCCACCAGTGAACCCGGACTAGGGAACGAGCAGTACTTC. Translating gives CATSEPGLGNEQYF.

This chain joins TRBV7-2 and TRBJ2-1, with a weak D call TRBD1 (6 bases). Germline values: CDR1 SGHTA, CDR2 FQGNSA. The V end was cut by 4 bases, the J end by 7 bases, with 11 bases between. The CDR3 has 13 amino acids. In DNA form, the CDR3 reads TGTGCCAGCAGCTCCTCACAGGGTAATGAGCAGTTCTTC. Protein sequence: CASSSSQGNEQFF.

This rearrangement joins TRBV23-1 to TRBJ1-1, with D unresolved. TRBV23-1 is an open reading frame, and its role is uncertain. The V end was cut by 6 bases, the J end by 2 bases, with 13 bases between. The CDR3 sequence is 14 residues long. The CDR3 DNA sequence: TGCGCCAGCAGACTCCAGGCGGGAAACACTGAAGCTTTCTTT. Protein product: CASRLQAGNTEAFF.

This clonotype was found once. The CDR3 is CASSIRNGQGAPPDTQYF. The CDR3 DNA is TGTGCCAGCAGTATCAGAAACGGACAGGGGGCGCCTCCAGATACGCAGTATTTT. The chain carries TRBV2 and TRBJ2-3; 11 bases are shared with TRBD1. This CDR3 contains 18 residues. V gave up 5 bases and J gave up 4 bases; unmatched junction bases: 14. CDR1 and CDR2 from the germline V gene are SNHLY and FYNNEI.

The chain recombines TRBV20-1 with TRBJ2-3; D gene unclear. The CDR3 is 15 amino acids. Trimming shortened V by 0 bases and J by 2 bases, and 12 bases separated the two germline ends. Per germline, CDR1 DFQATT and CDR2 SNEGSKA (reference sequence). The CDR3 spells CSARDRRFHTDTQYF. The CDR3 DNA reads TGCAGTGCTAGAGACAGGCGGTTCCACACAGATACGCAGTATTTT.

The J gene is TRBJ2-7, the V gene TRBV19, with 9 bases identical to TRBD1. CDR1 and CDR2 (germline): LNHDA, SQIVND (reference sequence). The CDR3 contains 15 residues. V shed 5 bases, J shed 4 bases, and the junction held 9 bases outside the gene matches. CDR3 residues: CASSVTGGAKYEQYF. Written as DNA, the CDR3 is TGTGCCAGTAGTGTAACAGGGGGCGCAAAATACGAGCAGTACTTC. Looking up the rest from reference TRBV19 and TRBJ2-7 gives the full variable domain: DGGITQSPKYLFRKEGQNVTLSCEQNLNHDAMYWYRQDPGQGLRLIYYSQIVNDFQKGDIAEGYSVSREKKESFPLTVTSAQKNPTAFYLCASSVTGGAKYEQYFGPGTRLTVT.

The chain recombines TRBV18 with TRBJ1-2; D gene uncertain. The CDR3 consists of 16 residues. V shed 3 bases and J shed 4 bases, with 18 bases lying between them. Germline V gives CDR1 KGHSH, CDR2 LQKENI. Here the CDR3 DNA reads TGTGCCAGCTCACCTGAGGACGTCTGGGGAGGCTATGGCTACACCTTC. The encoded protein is CASSPEDVWGGYGYTF.

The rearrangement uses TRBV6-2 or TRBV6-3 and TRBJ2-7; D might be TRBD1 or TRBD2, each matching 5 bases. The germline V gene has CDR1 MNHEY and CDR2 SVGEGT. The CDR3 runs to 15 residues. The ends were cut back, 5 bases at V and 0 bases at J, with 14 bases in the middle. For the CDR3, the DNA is TGTGCCAGCAGTGACCGGGACGCCAGCTCCTACGAGCAGTACTTC. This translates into CASSDRDASSYEQYF.

In DNA form, the CDR3 reads TGTGCCAGCAGCAACCCCAACCGGAATGAGCAGTTCTTC. Translation: CASSNPNRNEQFF. This chain uses TRBV25-1 with TRBJ2-1; unclear D gene. Looked up from germline, CDR1 is MGHDK and CDR2 is SYGVNS. V was trimmed by 6 bases and J by 7 bases, leaving 13 bases between them. The CDR3 runs 13 residues.

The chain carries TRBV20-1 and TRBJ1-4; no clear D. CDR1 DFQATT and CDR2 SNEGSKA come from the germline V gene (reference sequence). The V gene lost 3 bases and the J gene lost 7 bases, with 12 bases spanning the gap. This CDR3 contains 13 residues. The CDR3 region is CSARSAYPEKLFF. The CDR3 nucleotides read TGCAGTGCTAGGTCAGCCTATCCTGAAAAACTGTTTTTT.

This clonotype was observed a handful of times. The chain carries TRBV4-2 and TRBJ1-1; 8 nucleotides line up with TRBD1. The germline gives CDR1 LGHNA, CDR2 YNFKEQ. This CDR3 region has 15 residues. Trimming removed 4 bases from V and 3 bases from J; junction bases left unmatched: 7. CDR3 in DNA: TGTGCCAGCAGCCCGATGACAGGGGAGTACACTGAAGCTTTCTTT. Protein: CASSPMTGEYTEAFF.

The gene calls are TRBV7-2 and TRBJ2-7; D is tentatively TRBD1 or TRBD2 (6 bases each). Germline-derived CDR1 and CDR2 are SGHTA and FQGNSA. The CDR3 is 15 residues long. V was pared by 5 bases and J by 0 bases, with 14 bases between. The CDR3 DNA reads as TGTGCCAGCAGCCCTAGGGGGGTGAGCTCCTACGAGCAGTACTTC. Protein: CASSPRGVSSYEQYF.

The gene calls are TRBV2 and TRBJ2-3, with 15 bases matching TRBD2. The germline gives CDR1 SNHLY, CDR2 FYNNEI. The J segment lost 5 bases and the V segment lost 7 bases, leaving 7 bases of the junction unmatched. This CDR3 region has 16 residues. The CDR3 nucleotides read TGTGCCAGCATTAGGACTAGCGGGGGGGCTATAGATACGCAGTATTTT. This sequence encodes CASIRTSGGAIDTQYF.

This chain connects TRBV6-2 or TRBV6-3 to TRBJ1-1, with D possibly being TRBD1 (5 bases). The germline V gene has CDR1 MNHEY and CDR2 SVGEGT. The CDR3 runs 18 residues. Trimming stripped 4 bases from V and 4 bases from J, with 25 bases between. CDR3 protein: CASSFGSLEGRRSTEAFF. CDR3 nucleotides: TGTGCCAGCAGTTTTGGGTCGCTTGAGGGGCGCCGGAGCACTGAAGCTTTCTTT.

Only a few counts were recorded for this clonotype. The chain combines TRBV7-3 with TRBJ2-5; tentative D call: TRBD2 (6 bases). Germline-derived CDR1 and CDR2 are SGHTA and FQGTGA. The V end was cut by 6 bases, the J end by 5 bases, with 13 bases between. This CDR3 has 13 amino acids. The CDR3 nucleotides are TGTGCCAGCAGTCCCGGGGGTCGGGAGACCCAGTACTTC. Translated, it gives CASSPGGRETQYF.

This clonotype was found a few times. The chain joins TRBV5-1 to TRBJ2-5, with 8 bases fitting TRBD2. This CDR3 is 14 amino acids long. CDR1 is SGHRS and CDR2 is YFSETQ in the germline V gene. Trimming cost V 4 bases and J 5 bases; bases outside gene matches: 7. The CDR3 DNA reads TGCGCCAGCAGCACAAGGACGGGAGGGGAGACCCAGTACTTC. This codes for CASSTRTGGETQYF.

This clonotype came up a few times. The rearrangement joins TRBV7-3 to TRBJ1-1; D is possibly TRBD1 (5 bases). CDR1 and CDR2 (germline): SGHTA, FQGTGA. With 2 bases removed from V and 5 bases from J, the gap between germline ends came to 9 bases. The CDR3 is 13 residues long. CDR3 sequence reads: CASSLSGQTEAFF. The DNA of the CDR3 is TGTGCCAGCAGCTTATCAGGGCAGACTGAAGCTTTCTTT.

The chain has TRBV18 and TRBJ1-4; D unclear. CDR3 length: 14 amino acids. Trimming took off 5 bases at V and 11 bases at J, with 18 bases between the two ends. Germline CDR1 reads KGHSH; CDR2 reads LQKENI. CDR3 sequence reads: CASSILEQPGKLFF. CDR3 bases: TGTGCCAGCTCAATATTAGAACAGCCTGGGAAACTGTTTTTT.

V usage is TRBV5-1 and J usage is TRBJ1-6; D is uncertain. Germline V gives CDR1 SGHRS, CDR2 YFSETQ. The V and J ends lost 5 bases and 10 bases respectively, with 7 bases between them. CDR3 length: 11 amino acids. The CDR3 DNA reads TGCGCCAGCAGGAACGGATCACCCCTCCACTTT. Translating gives CASRNGSPLHF.

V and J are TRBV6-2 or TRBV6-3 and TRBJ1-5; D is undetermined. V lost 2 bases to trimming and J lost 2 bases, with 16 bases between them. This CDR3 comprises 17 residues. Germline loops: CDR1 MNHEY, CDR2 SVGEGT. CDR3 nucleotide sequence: TGTGCCAGCAGTTACCTGCGGCGGAGTTTCGGCAATCAGCCCCAGCATTTT. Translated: CASSYLRRSFGNQPQHF.

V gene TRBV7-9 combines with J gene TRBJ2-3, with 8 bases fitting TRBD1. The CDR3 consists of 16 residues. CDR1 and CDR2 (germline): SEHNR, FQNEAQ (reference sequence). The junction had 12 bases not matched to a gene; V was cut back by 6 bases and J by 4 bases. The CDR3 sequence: CASRHLGTGYPDTQYF. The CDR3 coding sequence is TGTGCCAGCAGACATTTAGGGACAGGATACCCAGATACGCAGTATTTT.

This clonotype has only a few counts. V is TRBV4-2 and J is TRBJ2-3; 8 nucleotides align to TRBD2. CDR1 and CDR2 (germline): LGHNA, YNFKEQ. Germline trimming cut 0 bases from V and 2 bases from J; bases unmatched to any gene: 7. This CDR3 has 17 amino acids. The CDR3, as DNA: TGTGCCAGCAGCCAAGATAGGACGGGAGGGTACACAGATACGCAGTATTTT. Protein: CASSQDRTGGYTDTQYF.

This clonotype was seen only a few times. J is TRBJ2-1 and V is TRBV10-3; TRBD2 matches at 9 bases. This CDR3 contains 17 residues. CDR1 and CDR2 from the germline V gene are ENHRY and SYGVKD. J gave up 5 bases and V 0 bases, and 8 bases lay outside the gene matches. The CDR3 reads CAISESISGLANNEQFF. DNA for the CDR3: TGTGCCATCAGTGAGTCGATTAGCGGACTAGCGAACAATGAGCAGTTCTTC.

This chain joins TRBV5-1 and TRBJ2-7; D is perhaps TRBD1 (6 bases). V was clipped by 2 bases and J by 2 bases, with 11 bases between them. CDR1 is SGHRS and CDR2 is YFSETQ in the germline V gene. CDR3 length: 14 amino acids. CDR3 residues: CASSFQGTTYEQYF. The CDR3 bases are TGCGCCAGCAGCTTCCAGGGGACAACCTACGAGCAGTACTTC.